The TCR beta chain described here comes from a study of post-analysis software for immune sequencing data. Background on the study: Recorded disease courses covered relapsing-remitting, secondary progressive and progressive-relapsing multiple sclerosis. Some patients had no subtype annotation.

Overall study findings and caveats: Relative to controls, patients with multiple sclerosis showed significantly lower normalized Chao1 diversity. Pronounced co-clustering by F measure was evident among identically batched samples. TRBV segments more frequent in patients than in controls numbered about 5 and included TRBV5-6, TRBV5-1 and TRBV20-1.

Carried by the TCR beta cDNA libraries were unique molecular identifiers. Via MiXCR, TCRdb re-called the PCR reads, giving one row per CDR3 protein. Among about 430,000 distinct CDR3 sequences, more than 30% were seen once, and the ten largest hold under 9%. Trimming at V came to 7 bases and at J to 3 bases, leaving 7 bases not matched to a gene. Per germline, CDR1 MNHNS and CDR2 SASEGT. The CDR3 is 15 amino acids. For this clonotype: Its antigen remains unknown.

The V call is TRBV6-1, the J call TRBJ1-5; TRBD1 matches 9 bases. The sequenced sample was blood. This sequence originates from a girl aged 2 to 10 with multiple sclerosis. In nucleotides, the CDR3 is TGTGCCAGCATTAGGACAGGGGACATCAATCAGCCCCAGCATTTT. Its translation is CASIRTGDINQPQHF.